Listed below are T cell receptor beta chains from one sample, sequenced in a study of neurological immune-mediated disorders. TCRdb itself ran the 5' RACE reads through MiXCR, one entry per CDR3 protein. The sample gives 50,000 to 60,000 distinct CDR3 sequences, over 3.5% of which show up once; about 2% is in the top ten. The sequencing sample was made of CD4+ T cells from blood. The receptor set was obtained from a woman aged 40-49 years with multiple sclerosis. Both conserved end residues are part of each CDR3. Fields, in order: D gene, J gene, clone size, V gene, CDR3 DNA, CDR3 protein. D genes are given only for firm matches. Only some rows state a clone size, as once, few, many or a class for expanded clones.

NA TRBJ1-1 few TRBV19 TGTGCCAGTAGTATAGCGCCAGGATTAAACACTGAAGCTTTCTTT CASSIAPGLNTEAFF
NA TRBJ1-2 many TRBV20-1 TGCAGTGCCAAGAGAGGGTATGGCTACACCTTC CSAKRGYGYTF
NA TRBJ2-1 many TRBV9 TGTGCCAGCAGCTCCGGACTCTCTGAGCAGTTCTTC CASSSGLSEQFF
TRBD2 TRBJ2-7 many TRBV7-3 TGTGCCAGCAGCCCACGCGCGGGGGAATACGAGCAGTACTTC CASSPRAGEYEQYF
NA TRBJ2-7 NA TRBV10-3 TGTGCCATCAGTGAGCCTTTAAGTTCCTACGAGCAGTACTTC CAISEPLSSYEQYF
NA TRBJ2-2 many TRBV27 TGTGCCAGCAGTTGGGGCAGGGGACGAGGTACCGGGGAGCTGTTTTTT CASSWGRGRGTGELFF
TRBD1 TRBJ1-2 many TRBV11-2 TGTGCCAGCAGCTATGGGACAGTCAACTATGGCTACACCTTC CASSYGTVNYGYTF
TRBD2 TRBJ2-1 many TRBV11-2 TGTGCCAGCAGCTTAAGGCTAGCGGGGAAGGGTGAGCAGTTCTTC CASSLRLAGKGEQFF
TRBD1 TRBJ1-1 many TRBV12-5 TGTGCTAGTGGTTTCCTGGGACAGGGGGACGGTGAAGCTTTCTTT CASGFLGQGDGEAFF
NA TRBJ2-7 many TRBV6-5 TGTGCCAGCAGTCGGCAGGGTACGACCTACGAGCAGTACTTC CASSRQGTTYEQYF
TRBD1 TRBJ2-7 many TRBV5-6 TGTGCCAGCAGCTTGGGAATGGGACAGACATCCTACGAGCAGTACTTC CASSLGMGQTSYEQYF
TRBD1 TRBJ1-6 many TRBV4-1 TGCGCCAGCAGCCAAGTACCAACAGGGGAAAATTCACCCCTCCACTTT CASSQVPTGENSPLHF
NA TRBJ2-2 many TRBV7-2 TGTGCCAGCAGCATAAACAGGGTTACCGGGGAGCTGTTTTTT CASSINRVTGELFF
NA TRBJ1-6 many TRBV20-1 TGCAGTGCAATCCTCCGGGGGCTCGGTAATTCACCCCTCCACTTT CSAILRGLGNSPLHF
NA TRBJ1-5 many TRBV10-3 TGTGCCATCAGTGAGTCGGGGGGGGCCCGACTCAATCAGCCCCAGCATTTT CAISESGGARLNQPQHF
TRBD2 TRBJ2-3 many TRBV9 TGTGCCAGCAGCCCCGGACTAGCGGGGGTTTCTAGCACAGATACGCAGTATTTT CASSPGLAGVSSTDTQYF
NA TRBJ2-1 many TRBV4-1 TGCGCCAGCAGCCCGACGTGGGCCGGGACTTCGTTCTTC CASSPTWAGTSFF
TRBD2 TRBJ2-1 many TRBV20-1 TGCAGTGCTAGAGATCGTCTGCGGGGGGGAAGCAATGAGCAGTTCTTC CSARDRLRGGSNEQFF
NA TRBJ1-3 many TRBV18 TGTGCCAGCTCATCCGGCTTCTCTGGAAACACCATATATTTT CASSSGFSGNTIYF
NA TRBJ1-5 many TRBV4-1 TGCGCCAGCAGCCACCCGGACAGTTATCAGCCCCAGCATTTT CASSHPDSYQPQHF
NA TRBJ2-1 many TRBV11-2 TGTGCCAGCAGCCAAGAAAAGCGGCTGCACTCCTACAATGAGCAGTTCTTC CASSQEKRLHSYNEQFF
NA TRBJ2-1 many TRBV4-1 TGCGCCAGCAGCCAATCCGTGACTCACAACACTTACAATGAGCAGTTCTTC CASSQSVTHNTYNEQFF
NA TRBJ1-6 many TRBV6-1 TGTGCCAGCACGCGATCATCCTATAATTCACCCCTCCACTTT CASTRSSYNSPLHF